A selection of T cell receptor beta chains follows, all from one sample in a study of blood T cells in healthy people across ages. Each CDR3 protein gets one entry after TCRdb re-called the 5' RACE reads with MiXCR. This sample has fewer than 950,000 distinct CDR3 sequences, with about 53% found just once. Sequencing was performed on blood. The receptors derive from a man aged 80 or over in good health. Both conserved end residues are part of each CDR3. Fields, in order: clone size, D gene, V gene, J gene, CDR3 DNA, CDR3 protein. A D gene is named only where the DNA matches it firmly. Some rows have no size entry. The others give once, few or many, or a class for an expanded clone.

clone_size: NA
d_call: NA
v_call: TRBV29-1
j_call: TRBJ2-3
cdr3_nt: TGCAGCGTTGAAGCACAGGCTTCACTCAAGTATTTT
cdr3_aa: CSVEAQASLKYF

clone_size: NA
d_call: TRBD2
v_call: TRBV12-3/TRBV12-4
j_call: TRBJ2-3
cdr3_nt: TGTGCCAGCAGGCTAGCGGGAGGGCGTACAGATACGCAGTATTTT
cdr3_aa: CASRLAGGRTDTQYF

clone_size: NA
d_call: NA
v_call: TRBV11-2
j_call: TRBJ1-3
cdr3_nt: TGTGCCAGCAGCTTAATAGCTGGAAACACCATATATTTT
cdr3_aa: CASSLIAGNTIYF

clone_size: few
d_call: TRBD2
v_call: TRBV9
j_call: TRBJ2-3
cdr3_nt: TGTGCCAGCAGCGAAAGACTAGCGGGAGGGCGGGCAGATACGCAGTATTTT
cdr3_aa: CASSERLAGGRADTQYF

clone_size: NA
d_call: TRBD1
v_call: TRBV6-5
j_call: TRBJ1-4
cdr3_nt: TGTGCCAGCAGTTACTATCCAGGGGGGACAACTAATGAAAAACTGTTTTTT
cdr3_aa: CASSYYPGGTTNEKLFF

clone_size: NA
d_call: NA
v_call: TRBV24-1
j_call: TRBJ2-1
cdr3_nt: TGTGCCACCAGTTTGGGGAGTATACACAATGGGCAGTTCTTC
cdr3_aa: CATSLGSIHNGQFF

clone_size: NA
d_call: NA
v_call: TRBV7-9
j_call: TRBJ2-3
cdr3_nt: TGTGCCAGCAGCTTAGCTGGGAGATACGCGTATTTT
cdr3_aa: CASSLAGRYAYF

clone_size: few
d_call: TRBD2
v_call: TRBV29-1
j_call: TRBJ2-7
cdr3_nt: TGCAGCGTTGAAGTCGGCCCGGGGGGTGGGAGTTCCTACAATGAGCAGTACTTC
cdr3_aa: CSVEVGPGGGSSYNEQYF

clone_size: NA
d_call: TRBD2
v_call: TRBV20-1
j_call: TRBJ2-1
cdr3_nt: TGCAGTGCTACCAGAGCGGGGGGCTCCTACAATGAGCAGTTCTTC
cdr3_aa: CSATRAGGSYNEQFF

clone_size: NA
d_call: TRBD1
v_call: TRBV20-1
j_call: TRBJ2-4
cdr3_nt: TGCAGTGCTAGAGGGACAGGGGGAACCAAAAACATTCAGTACTTC
cdr3_aa: CSARGTGGTKNIQYF

clone_size: NA
d_call: NA
v_call: TRBV4-2
j_call: TRBJ2-7
cdr3_nt: TGTGCCGGCAGCCAAGATGCGACTCGTACACCCTACGAGCAGTACTTC
cdr3_aa: CAGSQDATRTPYEQYF

clone_size: few
d_call: NA
v_call: TRBV29-1
j_call: TRBJ2-1
cdr3_nt: TGCAGCGCCCGTAGGGACAAGGGGGGATCGACTGAGCAGTTCTTC
cdr3_aa: CSARRDKGGSTEQFF

clone_size: NA
d_call: TRBD1
v_call: TRBV12-3/TRBV12-4
j_call: TRBJ2-5
cdr3_nt: TGTGCCAGCAGGCCCGGACAGGCTCCCTCGGAGACCCAGTACTTC
cdr3_aa: CASRPGQAPSETQYF

clone_size: few
d_call: TRBD2
v_call: TRBV15
j_call: TRBJ2-1
cdr3_nt: TGTGCCACCAGCAGAGCACTAGCGGGATACAATGAGCAGTTCTTC
cdr3_aa: CATSRALAGYNEQFF

clone_size: NA
d_call: TRBD1
v_call: TRBV4-1
j_call: TRBJ1-5
cdr3_nt: TGCGCCAGCAGCCAAGAGGGGACAGGGGGCATTGAGAATCAGCCCCAGCATTTT
cdr3_aa: CASSQEGTGGIENQPQHF

clone_size: NA
d_call: TRBD1
v_call: TRBV10-3
j_call: TRBJ1-1
cdr3_nt: TGTGCCATCAGTGAGCAGGGACAGGGGGCTCCGGCTTTCTTT
cdr3_aa: CAISEQGQGAPAFF

clone_size: few
d_call: NA
v_call: TRBV5-1
j_call: TRBJ2-3
cdr3_nt: TGCGCCAGCGCTCTTCGAGAAGGGGATACGCAGTATTTT
cdr3_aa: CASALREGDTQYF

clone_size: few
d_call: TRBD1
v_call: TRBV4-2
j_call: TRBJ2-3
cdr3_nt: TGTGCCAGCAGCTATGGAGAGGGGGCAGGGAACGCGTATTTT
cdr3_aa: CASSYGEGAGNAYF

clone_size: NA
d_call: TRBD2
v_call: TRBV7-6
j_call: TRBJ2-7
cdr3_nt: TGTGCCAGCAGCCCCCAAGGACTAGCGGATTCCTACGAGCAGTACTTC
cdr3_aa: CASSPQGLADSYEQYF

clone_size: NA
d_call: TRBD1
v_call: TRBV7-9
j_call: TRBJ2-3
cdr3_nt: TGTGCCAGCAGCCCCCCGGGACAGGGGGTCAACAGATACGCGTATTTT
cdr3_aa: CASSPPGQGVNRYAYF

clone_size: once
d_call: TRBD1
v_call: TRBV6-1
j_call: TRBJ1-1
cdr3_nt: TGTGCCAGCAGGACCCCCGGACAGGGAAGGAGGGACACTGAAGCTTTCTTT
cdr3_aa: CASRTPGQGRRDTEAFF

clone_size: few
d_call: NA
v_call: TRBV5-6
j_call: TRBJ2-1
cdr3_nt: TGTGCCAGCAGCTTGGAACAGAGTATAAGGAACAATGAGCAGTTCTTC
cdr3_aa: CASSLEQSIRNNEQFF

clone_size: few
d_call: NA
v_call: TRBV10-3
j_call: TRBJ1-6
cdr3_nt: TGTGCCATCAGCGAAATGAATAATTCACCCCTCCACTTT
cdr3_aa: CAISEMNNSPLHF

clone_size: NA
d_call: NA
v_call: TRBV3-1
j_call: TRBJ2-3
cdr3_nt: TGTGCCGGCAGCCTGCTGGCGACCCGTGGGGATACGCAGTATTTT
cdr3_aa: CAGSLLATRGDTQYF

clone_size: NA
d_call: NA
v_call: TRBV2
j_call: TRBJ2-3
cdr3_nt: TGTGTCAGCAGGCCCACAGGGTTTACGCAGTATTTT
cdr3_aa: CVSRPTGFTQYF

clone_size: few
d_call: NA
v_call: TRBV20-1
j_call: TRBJ2-1
cdr3_nt: TGCAGTGCTAGACACCCGATGGGGGCCTACAATGAGCAGTTCTTC
cdr3_aa: CSARHPMGAYNEQFF

clone_size: few
d_call: NA
v_call: TRBV29-1
j_call: TRBJ2-5
cdr3_nt: TGCAGCGTTGAATCAGGGGTTGAGACCCAGTACTTC
cdr3_aa: CSVESGVETQYF

clone_size: few
d_call: NA
v_call: TRBV2
j_call: TRBJ1-1
cdr3_nt: TGTGCCAGCAGTGGTGAGGGATTGGGCACTGAAGCTTTCTTT
cdr3_aa: CASSGEGLGTEAFF

clone_size: NA
d_call: NA
v_call: TRBV24-1
j_call: TRBJ2-7
cdr3_nt: TGTGCCACCAGTGATTCGCCAGGCAGCTACGAGCAGTACTTC
cdr3_aa: CATSDSPGSYEQYF

clone_size: NA
d_call: NA
v_call: TRBV29-1
j_call: TRBJ2-5
cdr3_nt: TGCAGCGTTGCCCCTGGGGTTCAAGAGACCCAGTACTTC
cdr3_aa: CSVAPGVQETQYF

clone_size: NA
d_call: NA
v_call: TRBV4-1
j_call: TRBJ1-2
cdr3_nt: TGCGCCAGCAGCCAAGGGGAGGCGACTCAGTATGGCTACACCTTC
cdr3_aa: CASSQGEATQYGYTF

clone_size: NA
d_call: TRBD2
v_call: TRBV12-3/TRBV12-4
j_call: TRBJ2-1
cdr3_nt: TGTGCCAGCAGTAGGACTAGCGGGAGTCGCGACAATGAGCAGTTCTTC
cdr3_aa: CASSRTSGSRDNEQFF

clone_size: NA
d_call: NA
v_call: TRBV10-2
j_call: TRBJ2-7
cdr3_nt: TGCGCCAGCAGGGACACGTCCTACGAGCAGTACTTC
cdr3_aa: CASRDTSYEQYF

clone_size: NA
d_call: NA
v_call: TRBV20-1
j_call: TRBJ2-1
cdr3_nt: TGCAGTGCTCGGGGGCTAGGGAGCAATGAGCAGTTCTTC
cdr3_aa: CSARGLGSNEQFF

clone_size: NA
d_call: TRBD1
v_call: TRBV27
j_call: TRBJ2-7
cdr3_nt: TGTGCCAGCAGTTCCCCCTCGGGACAGGGGTCCTGCGAGCAGTACTTC
cdr3_aa: CASSSPSGQGSCEQYF

clone_size: few
d_call: NA
v_call: TRBV6-1
j_call: TRBJ2-7
cdr3_nt: TGTGCCAGCACCCAAAGCCCCCAATACGAGCAGTACTTC
cdr3_aa: CASTQSPQYEQYF

clone_size: once
d_call: NA
v_call: TRBV28
j_call: TRBJ2-5
cdr3_nt: TGTGCCAGCAGACTCGGACAGAGACAAGAGACCCAGTACTTC
cdr3_aa: CASRLGQRQETQYF

clone_size: NA
d_call: NA
v_call: TRBV7-7
j_call: TRBJ2-1
cdr3_nt: TGTGCTAGCAGCTTAGAACTGGGCGCACCGAACGAGCAGTTCTTC
cdr3_aa: CASSLELGAPNEQFF

clone_size: NA
d_call: TRBD1
v_call: TRBV28
j_call: TRBJ1-1
cdr3_nt: TGCGCCAGCAGTTTAAGCCAGGGGGCGTCGAACACTGAAGCTTTCTTT
cdr3_aa: CASSLSQGASNTEAFF

clone_size: NA
d_call: NA
v_call: TRBV5-1
j_call: TRBJ1-1
cdr3_nt: TGCGCCAGCAGCGTGGAGTCGGCGGCCTTTGGCACTGAAGCTTTCTTT
cdr3_aa: CASSVESAAFGTEAFF

clone_size: few
d_call: NA
v_call: TRBV11-2
j_call: TRBJ2-5
cdr3_nt: TGTGCCAGCAGCTTAGACTTGGAGGAGACCCAGTACTTC
cdr3_aa: CASSLDLEETQYF

clone_size: few
d_call: TRBD2
v_call: TRBV12-3/TRBV12-4
j_call: TRBJ2-1
cdr3_nt: TGTGCCAGCAGTCCGCTAGCGGGAGGAAGCAATGAGCAGTTCTTC
cdr3_aa: CASSPLAGGSNEQFF

clone_size: few
d_call: TRBD2
v_call: TRBV20-1
j_call: TRBJ2-1
cdr3_nt: TGCAGTGCTAGAGGCGGGACTAGCGGACTATACAATGAGCAGTTCTTC
cdr3_aa: CSARGGTSGLYNEQFF

clone_size: NA
d_call: NA
v_call: TRBV4-1
j_call: TRBJ2-7
cdr3_nt: TGCGCCAGCAGCCAAGGCCCACTTGCCCGCGAGCAGTACTTC
cdr3_aa: CASSQGPLAREQYF

clone_size: few
d_call: TRBD2
v_call: TRBV7-3
j_call: TRBJ2-6
cdr3_nt: TGTGCCAGCAGCCCCATAGCGGGAACAGGGGCCAACGTCCTGACTTTC
cdr3_aa: CASSPIAGTGANVLTF